This TCR beta chain was captured by sequencing in a study of Ad26.COV2.S vaccination and SARS-CoV-2 variants. Study at large: As a participant in COV1001, the donor was in the Ad26.COV2.S trial arm. Intramuscular Ad26.COV2.S doses were given once or twice, 56 days apart. Broader study findings: Researchers cautioned that TCR breadth and depth analyses may have underestimated total T cell responses. With respect to non-spike TCR breadth, vaccine and placebo recipients were similar.

The treatment: about 20 received Ad26.COV2.S at low or high dose, single or two shots; about 5 received placebo; per-sample allocation not given. Sample collection was performed on day 63 after the first vaccine or placebo injection. Note on this clone: The antigen remains undetermined.

Repertoires were generated with immunoSEQ multiplex PCR, while TCRdb's copy carries only in-frame clones and drops some. The table lists 430,000 or so clones, 90% of them singletons. Per the germline V gene, CDR1 is SEHNR and CDR2 is FQNEAQ (reference sequence). The CDR3 is 15 residues long. With 4 bases removed from V and 1 base from J, the gap between germline ends came to 13 bases. Sample: peripheral blood, taken in a trial of Ad26.COV2.S vaccine versus placebo. The genes are TRBV7-9 and TRBJ1-1; the D gene is possibly TRBD1 (6 bases). The TCR was taken from a person aged 18-65 years who received the Ad26.COV2.S COVID-19 vaccine or a placebo. CDR3 DNA: TGTGCCAGCAGCTATCTAGGACAGAGGAACACTGAAGCTTTCTTT. It codes for CASSYLGQRNTEAFF.